The next 7 T cell receptor beta chains were all read from a single sample in a study of identical twins. TCRdb ran MiXCR on the 5' RACE reads and lists one entry per CDR3 protein. Of under 1 million distinct CDR3 sequences listed, over 9% are singletons. These records were also assigned to another study, of yellow fever vaccine responses in identical twins.

The material sequenced was PBMCs. Every receptor here comes from a woman under 30 in good health.

This clonotype showed up many times. V and J are TRBV3-1 and TRBJ2-2, with 8 bases matching TRBD1. V lost 0 bases, J lost 1 base, and 4 bases stayed unmatched. From germline, CDR1 is LGHDT and CDR2 YNNKEL (reference sequence). The CDR3 spans 17 residues. CDR3 loop: CASSQEPGTGNTGELFF. CDR3 sequence (DNA): TGTGCCAGCAGCCAAGAACCCGGGACAGGGAACACCGGGGAGCTGTTTTTT.

This clonotype has a handful of counts. The CDR3 sequence is CASSFQGSFMNTEAFF. The DNA of the CDR3 is TGTGCCAGCAGCTTCCAGGGCTCTTTCATGAACACTGAAGCTTTCTTT. The genes are TRBV11-1 and TRBJ1-1, with a weak D call TRBD1 (5 bases). The CDR3 contains 16 residues. The V gene lost 3 bases and the J gene lost 0 bases, with 14 bases spanning the gap. Germline loops: CDR1 SGHAT, CDR2 FQDESV (reference sequence).

This clonotype was recorded many times. This rearrangement joins TRBV5-1 to TRBJ2-5, with 7 bases fitting TRBD2. The V and J ends lost 4 bases and 5 bases, in that order; junction bases with no gene match: 5. The CDR3 runs to 13 residues. CDR1 is SGHRS, CDR2 YFSETQ, per germline. CDR3 sequence reads: CASSLGLGETQYF. The CDR3 nucleotides read TGCGCCAGCAGCCTCGGACTAGGGGAGACCCAGTACTTC.

This clonotype was found many times. The junction departs from the called germline gene at one end, perhaps through a read error. The rearrangement uses TRBV6-4 and TRBJ2-3, with TRBD1 matching 9 bases. The CDR3 is made up of 14 amino acids. Germline CDR1 MRHNA, CDR2 SNTAGT. The chain's CDR3 is CASSGGSGTGPLNF. The DNA of the CDR3 is TGTGCCAGCAGTGGTGGCTCCGGGACAGGGCCCCTCAATTTT.

This rearrangement joins TRBV29-1 to TRBJ2-1, with 10 bases matching TRBD2. Per the germline V gene, CDR1 is SQVTM and CDR2 is ANQGSEA. V was clipped by 7 bases and J by 8 bases; unmatched bases: 14. The CDR3 is 15 residues long. The CDR3 region is CSARTSGNFNDEQFF. The DNA of the CDR3 is TGCAGCGCCCGCACTAGCGGGAACTTTAACGATGAGCAGTTCTTC.

The table lists this clonotype with a count of one. The chain links TRBV11-2 to TRBJ2-7; tentatively, D is TRBD1 (6 bases). This CDR3 contains 15 residues. CDR1 is SGHAT and CDR2 is FQNNGV in the germline V gene. V was shortened by 1 base and J by 7 bases, with 17 bases between the two germline ends. CDR3 sequence: CASSLVFGTSWEQYF. The CDR3 DNA sequence: TGTGCCAGCAGCTTAGTGTTCGGGACATCATGGGAGCAGTACTTC.

The J gene is TRBJ2-1, the V gene TRBV4-2; 9 bases are a match to TRBD2. The CDR3 extends over 16 amino acids. V was pared by 1 base and J by 6 bases, with 7 bases of the junction left unmatched. Germline assignment: CDR1 LGHNA and CDR2 YNFKEQ. This CDR3 is CASSQARGRGPNEQFF. As DNA, the CDR3 is TGTGCCAGCAGCCAAGCACGCGGGAGGGGCCCCAATGAGCAGTTCTTC.